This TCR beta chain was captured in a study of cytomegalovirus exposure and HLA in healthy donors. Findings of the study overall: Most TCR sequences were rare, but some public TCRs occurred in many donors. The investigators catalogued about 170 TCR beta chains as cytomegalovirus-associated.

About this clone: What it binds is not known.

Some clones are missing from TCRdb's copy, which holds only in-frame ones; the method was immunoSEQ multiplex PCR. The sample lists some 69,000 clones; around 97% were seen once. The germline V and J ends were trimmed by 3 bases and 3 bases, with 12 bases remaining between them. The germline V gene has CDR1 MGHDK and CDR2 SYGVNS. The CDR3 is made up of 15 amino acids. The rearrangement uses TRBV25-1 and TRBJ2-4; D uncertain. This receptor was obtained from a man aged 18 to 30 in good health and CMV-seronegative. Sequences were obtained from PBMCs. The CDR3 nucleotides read TGTGCCAGCAGTGATGCCCTACTGAGCAAAAACATTCAGTACTTC. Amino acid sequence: CASSDALLSKNIQYF.